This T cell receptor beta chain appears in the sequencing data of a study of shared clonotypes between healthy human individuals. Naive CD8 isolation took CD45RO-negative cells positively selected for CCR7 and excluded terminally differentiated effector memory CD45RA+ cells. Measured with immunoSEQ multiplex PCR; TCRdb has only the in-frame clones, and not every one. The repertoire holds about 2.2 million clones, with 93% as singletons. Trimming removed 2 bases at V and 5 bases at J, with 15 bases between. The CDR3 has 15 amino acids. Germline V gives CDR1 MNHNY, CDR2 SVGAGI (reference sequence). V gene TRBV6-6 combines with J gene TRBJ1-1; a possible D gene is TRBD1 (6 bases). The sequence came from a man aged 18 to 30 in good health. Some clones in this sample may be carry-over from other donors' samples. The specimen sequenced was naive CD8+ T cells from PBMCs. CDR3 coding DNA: TGTGCCAGCAGTTACGTCAGGGGAGAGGGGACTGAAGCTTTCTTT. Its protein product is CASSYVRGEGTEAFF.